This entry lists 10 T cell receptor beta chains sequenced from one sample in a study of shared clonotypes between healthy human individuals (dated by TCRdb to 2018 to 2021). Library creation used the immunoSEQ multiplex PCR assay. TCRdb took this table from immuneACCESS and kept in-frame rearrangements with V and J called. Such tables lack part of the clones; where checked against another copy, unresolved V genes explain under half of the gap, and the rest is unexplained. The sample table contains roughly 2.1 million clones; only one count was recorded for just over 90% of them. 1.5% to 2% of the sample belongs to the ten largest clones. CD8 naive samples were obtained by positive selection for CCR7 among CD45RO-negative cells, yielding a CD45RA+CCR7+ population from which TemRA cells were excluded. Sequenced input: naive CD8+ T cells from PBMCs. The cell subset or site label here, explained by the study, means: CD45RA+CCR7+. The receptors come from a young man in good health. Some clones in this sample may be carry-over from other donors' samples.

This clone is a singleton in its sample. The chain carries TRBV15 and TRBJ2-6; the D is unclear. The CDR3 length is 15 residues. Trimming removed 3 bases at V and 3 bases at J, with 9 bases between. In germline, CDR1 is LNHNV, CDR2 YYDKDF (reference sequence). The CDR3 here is CATSRVTFGANVLTF. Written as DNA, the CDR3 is TGTGCCACCAGCAGGGTCACGTTTGGGGCCAACGTCCTGACTTTC.

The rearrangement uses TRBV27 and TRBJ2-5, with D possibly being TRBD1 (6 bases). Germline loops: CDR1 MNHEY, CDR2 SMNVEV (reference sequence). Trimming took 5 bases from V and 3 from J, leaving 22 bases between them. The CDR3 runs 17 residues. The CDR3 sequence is CASSPFLTGAPEETQYF. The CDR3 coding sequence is TGTGCCAGCAGTCCCTTCCTGACAGGAGCGCCCGAAGAGACCCAGTACTTC.

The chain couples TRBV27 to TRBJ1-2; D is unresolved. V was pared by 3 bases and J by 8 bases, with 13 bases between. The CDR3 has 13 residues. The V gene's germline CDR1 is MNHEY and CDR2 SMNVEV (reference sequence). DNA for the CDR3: TGTGCCAGCAGTTTTCTCCTCGGGGAGGGCTACACCTTC. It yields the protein CASSFLLGEGYTF.

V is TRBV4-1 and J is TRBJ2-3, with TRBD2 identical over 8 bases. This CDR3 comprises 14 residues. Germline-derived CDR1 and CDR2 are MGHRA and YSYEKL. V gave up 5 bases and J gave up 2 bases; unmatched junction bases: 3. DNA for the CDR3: TGCGCCAGCAGCTTTAGCGGGGACACAGATACGCAGTATTTT. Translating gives CASSFSGDTDTQYF.

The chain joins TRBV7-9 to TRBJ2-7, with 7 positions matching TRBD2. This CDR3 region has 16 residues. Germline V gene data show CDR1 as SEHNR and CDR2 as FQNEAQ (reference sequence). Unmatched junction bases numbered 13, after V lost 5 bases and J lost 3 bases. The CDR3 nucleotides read TGTGCCAGCAGCCCCACGGGGCTAGCGGAATACTACGAGCAGTACTTC. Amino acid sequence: CASSPTGLAEYYEQYF. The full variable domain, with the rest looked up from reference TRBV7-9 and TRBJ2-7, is DTGVSQNPRHKITKRGQNVTFRCDPISEHNRLYWYRQTLGQGPEFLTYFQNEAQLEKSRLLSDRFSAERPKGSFSTLEIQRTEQGDSAMYLCASSPTGLAEYYEQYFGPGTRLTVT.

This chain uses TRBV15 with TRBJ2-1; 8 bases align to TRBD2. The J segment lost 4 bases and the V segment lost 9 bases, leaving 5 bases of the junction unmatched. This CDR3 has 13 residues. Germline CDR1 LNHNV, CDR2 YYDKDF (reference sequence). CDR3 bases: TGTGCCACGGGGGGACTAGATTACAATGAGCAGTTCTTC. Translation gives CATGGLDYNEQFF.

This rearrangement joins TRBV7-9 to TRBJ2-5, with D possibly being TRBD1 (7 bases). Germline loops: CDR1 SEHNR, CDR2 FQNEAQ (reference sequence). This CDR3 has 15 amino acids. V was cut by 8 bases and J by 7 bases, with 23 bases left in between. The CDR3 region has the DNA TGTGCCAGCGGGTTACGACAGGGATCCGGGGGGACCCAGTACTTC. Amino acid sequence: CASGLRQGSGGTQYF. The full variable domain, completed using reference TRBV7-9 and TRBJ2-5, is DTGVSQNPRHKITKRGQNVTFRCDPISEHNRLYWYRQTLGQGPEFLTYFQNEAQLEKSRLLSDRFSAERPKGSFSTLEIQRTEQGDSAMYLCASGLRQGSGGTQYFGPGTRLLVL.

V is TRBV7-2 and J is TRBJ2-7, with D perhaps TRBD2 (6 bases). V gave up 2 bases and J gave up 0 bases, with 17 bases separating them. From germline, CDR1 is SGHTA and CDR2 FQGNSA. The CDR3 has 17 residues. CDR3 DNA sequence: TGTGCCAGCAGCTTAAATCCTTCGGGGGTACTCTCCTACGAGCAGTACTTC. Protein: CASSLNPSGVLSYEQYF.

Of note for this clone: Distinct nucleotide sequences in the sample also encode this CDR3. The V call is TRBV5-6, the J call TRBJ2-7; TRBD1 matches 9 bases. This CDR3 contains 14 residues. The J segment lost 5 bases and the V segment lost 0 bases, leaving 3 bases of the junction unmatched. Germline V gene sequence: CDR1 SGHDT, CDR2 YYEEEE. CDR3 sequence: CASSLGTGAHEQYF. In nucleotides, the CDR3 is TGTGCCAGCAGCTTGGGGACAGGGGCGCACGAGCAGTACTTC.

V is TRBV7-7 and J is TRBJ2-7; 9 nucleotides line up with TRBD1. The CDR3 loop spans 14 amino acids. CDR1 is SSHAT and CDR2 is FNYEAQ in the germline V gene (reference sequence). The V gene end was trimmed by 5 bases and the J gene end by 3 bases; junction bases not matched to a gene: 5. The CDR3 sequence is CASSQGQGGYEQYF. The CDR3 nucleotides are TGTGCCAGCAGCCAGGGACAGGGCGGCTACGAGCAGTACTTC.